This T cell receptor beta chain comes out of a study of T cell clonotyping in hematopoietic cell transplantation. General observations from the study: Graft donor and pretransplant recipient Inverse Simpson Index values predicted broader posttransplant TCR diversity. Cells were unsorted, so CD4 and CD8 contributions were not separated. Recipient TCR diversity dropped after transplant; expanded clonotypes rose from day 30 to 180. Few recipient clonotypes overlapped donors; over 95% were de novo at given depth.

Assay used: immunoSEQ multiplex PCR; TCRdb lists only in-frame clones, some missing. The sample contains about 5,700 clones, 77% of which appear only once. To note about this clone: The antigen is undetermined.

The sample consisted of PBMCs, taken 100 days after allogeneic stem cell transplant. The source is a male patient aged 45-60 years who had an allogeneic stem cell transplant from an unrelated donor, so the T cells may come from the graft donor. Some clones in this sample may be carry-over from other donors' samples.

The CDR3 loop is CASSPSHRSGYTF. The CDR3 nucleotides are TGTGCCAGCAGCCCTTCGCATCGCAGTGGCTACACCTTC. V is TRBV14 and J is TRBJ1-2, with no clear D. CDR3 size: 13 residues. Germline CDR1 SGHDN, CDR2 FVKESK. V gave up 4 bases and J gave up 7 bases, with 13 bases separating them.